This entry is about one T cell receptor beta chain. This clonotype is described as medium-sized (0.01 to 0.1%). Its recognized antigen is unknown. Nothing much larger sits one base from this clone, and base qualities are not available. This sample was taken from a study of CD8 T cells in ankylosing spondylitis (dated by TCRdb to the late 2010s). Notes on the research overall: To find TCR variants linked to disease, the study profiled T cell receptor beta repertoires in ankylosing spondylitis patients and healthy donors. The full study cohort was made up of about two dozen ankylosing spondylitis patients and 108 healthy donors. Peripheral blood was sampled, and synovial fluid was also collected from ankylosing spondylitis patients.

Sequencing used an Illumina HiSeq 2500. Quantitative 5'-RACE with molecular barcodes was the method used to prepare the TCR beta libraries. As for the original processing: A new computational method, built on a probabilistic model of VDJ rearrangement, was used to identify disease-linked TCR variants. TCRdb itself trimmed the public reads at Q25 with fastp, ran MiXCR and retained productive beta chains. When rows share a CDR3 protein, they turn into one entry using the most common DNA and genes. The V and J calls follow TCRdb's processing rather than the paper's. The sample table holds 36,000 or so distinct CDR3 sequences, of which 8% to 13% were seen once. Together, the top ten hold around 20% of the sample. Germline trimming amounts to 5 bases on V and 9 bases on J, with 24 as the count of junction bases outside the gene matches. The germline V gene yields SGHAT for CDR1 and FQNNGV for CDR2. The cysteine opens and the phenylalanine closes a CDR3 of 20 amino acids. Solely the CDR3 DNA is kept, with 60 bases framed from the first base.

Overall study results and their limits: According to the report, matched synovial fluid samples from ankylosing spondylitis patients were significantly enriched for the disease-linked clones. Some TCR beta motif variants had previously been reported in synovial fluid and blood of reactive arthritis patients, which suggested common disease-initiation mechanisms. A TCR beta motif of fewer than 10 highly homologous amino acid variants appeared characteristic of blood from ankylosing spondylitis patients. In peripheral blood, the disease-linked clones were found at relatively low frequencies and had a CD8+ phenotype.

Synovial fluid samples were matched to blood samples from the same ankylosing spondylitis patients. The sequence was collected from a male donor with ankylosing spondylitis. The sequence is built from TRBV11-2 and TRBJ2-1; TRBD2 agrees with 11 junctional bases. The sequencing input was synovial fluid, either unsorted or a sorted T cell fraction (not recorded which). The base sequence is TGTGCCAGCAGCGGCCAGGGGACTAGCGGAGGGGGACGTGTCGTGGGTGAGCAGTTCTTC. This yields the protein CASSGQGTSGGGRVVGEQFF.